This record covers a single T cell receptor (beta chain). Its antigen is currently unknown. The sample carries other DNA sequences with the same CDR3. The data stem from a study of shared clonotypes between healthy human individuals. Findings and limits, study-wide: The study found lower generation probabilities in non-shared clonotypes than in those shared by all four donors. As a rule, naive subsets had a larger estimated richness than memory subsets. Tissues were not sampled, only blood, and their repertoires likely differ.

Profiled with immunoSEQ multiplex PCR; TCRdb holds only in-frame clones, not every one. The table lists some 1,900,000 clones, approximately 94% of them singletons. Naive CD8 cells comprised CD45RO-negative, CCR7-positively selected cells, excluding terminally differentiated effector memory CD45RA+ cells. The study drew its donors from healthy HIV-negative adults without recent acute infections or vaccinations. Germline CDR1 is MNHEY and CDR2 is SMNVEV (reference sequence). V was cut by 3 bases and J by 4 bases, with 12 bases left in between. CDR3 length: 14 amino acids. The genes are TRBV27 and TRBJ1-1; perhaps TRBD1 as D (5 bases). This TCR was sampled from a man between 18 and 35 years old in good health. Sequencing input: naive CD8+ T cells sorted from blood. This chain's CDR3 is CASSFAGAGTEAFF. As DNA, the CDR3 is TGTGCCAGCAGTTTTGCCGGGGCGGGCACTGAAGCTTTCTTT.